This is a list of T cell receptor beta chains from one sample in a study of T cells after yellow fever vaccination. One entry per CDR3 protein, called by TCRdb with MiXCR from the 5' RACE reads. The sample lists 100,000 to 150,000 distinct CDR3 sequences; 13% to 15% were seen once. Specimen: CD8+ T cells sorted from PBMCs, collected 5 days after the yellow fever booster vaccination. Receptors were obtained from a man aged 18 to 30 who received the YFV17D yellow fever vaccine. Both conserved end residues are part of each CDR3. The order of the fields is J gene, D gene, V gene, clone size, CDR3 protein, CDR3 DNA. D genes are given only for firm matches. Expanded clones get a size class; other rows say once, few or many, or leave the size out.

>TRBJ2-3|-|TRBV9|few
CASSRGLKRTDTQYF
TGTGCCAGCAGCCGCGGTCTGAAACGCACAGATACGCAGTATTTT
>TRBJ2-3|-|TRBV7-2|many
CASSPPPSDTQYF
TGTGCCAGCAGCCCCCCACCGTCTGATACGCAGTATTTT
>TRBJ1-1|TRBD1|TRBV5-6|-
CASSDRALNTEAFF
TGTGCCAGCAGCGACAGGGCTCTGAACACTGAAGCTTTCTTT
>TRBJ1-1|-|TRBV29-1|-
CSVGWGGTEAFF
TGCAGCGTTGGCTGGGGGGGCACTGAAGCTTTCTTT
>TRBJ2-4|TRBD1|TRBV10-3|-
CAISENRDSLAKNIQYF
TGTGCCATCAGTGAGAACCGGGACAGCCTCGCCAAAAACATTCAGTACTTC
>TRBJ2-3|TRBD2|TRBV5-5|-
CASSSLAGAYTDTQYF
TGTGCCAGCAGCTCCCTAGCGGGGGCCTACACAGATACGCAGTATTTT
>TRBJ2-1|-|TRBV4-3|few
CASSHVDGSSYNEQFF
TGCGCCAGCAGCCACGTTGACGGTAGCTCCTACAATGAGCAGTTCTTC
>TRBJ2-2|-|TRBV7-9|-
CASSFLRYDGELFF
TGTGCCAGCAGCTTCCTGCGGTATGACGGGGAGCTGTTTTTT
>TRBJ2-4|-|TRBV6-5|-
CASSYSGAKNIQYF
TGTGCCAGCAGTTACTCGGGGGCTAAAAACATTCAGTACTTC
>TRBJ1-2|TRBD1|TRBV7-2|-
CASSVWTGEGYTF
TGTGCCAGCAGCGTATGGACAGGGGAAGGCTACACCTTC
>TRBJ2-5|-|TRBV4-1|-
CASSQDWGPGTQYF
TGCGCCAGCAGCCAAGACTGGGGCCCAGGGACCCAGTACTTC
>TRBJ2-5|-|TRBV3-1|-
CASSQETKGASETQYF
TGTGCCAGCAGCCAAGAGACTAAAGGAGCGTCAGAGACCCAGTACTTC
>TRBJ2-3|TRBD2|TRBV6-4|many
CASSEGSGGTDTQYF
TGTGCCAGCAGTGAGGGTAGCGGGGGCACAGATACGCAGTATTTT
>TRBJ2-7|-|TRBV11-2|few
CASSIQASYEQYF
TGTGCCAGCAGCATACAGGCCTCCTACGAGCAGTACTTC
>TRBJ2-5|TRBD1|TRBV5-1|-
CASSLQGAGETQYF
TGCGCCAGCAGCTTGCAGGGGGCAGGTGAGACCCAGTACTTC
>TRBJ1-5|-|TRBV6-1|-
CASSEAKVYSNQPQHF
TGTGCCAGCAGTGAAGCGAAGGTTTATAGCAATCAGCCCCAGCATTTT
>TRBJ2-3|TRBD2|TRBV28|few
CASSSSGGAGTDTQYF
TGTGCCAGCAGTTCAAGCGGGGGGGCCGGAACAGATACGCAGTATTTT
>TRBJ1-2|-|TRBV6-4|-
CASSEGINYGYTF
TGTGCCAGCAGTGAAGGCATTAACTATGGCTACACCTTC
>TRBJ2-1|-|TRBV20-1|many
CSAEVDPSSYNEQFF
TGCAGTGCTGAGGTAGATCCGAGCTCCTACAATGAGCAGTTCTTC
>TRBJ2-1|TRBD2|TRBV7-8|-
CASSSGTSGGRNEQFF
TGTGCCAGCAGCTCCGGGACTAGCGGGGGGCGCAATGAGCAGTTCTTC
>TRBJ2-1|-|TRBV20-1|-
CSGAHPGYNEQFF
TGCAGTGGGGCCCACCCAGGGTACAATGAGCAGTTCTTC
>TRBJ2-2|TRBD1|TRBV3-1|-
CASSQDPQGATGELFF
TGTGCCAGCAGCCAAGATCCCCAGGGGGCCACCGGGGAGCTGTTTTTT
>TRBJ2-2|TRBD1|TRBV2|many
CASSTRPDRGVFTGELFF
TGTGCCAGCAGTACCCGACCGGACAGGGGGGTTTTCACCGGGGAGCTGTTTTTT
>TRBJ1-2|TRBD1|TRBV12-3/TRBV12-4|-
CASSLFRQGDRNYGYTF
TGTGCCAGCAGTTTATTTAGACAGGGTGATAGGAACTATGGCTACACCTTC
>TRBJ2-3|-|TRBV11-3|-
CASSPPDTDTQYF
TGTGCCAGCAGCCCACCTGATACAGATACGCAGTATTTT
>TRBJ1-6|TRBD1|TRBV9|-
CASSVGDRSSYNSPLHF
TGTGCCAGCAGCGTTGGGGACAGAAGCTCCTATAATTCACCCCTCCACTTT
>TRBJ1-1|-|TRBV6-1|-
CASSSDSFGTEAFF
TGTGCCAGCAGTTCGGACAGCTTCGGGACTGAAGCTTTCTTT
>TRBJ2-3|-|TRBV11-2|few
CASSLNGGHTDTQYF
TGTGCCAGCAGCTTAAACGGGGGTCATACAGATACGCAGTATTTT
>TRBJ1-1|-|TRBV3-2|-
CASSQTTEAFF
TGTGCCAGCAGCCAAACGACTGAAGCTTTCTTT
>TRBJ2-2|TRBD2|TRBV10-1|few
CASSAGGGGELFF
TGCGCCAGCAGCGCGGGGGGAGGCGGGGAGCTGTTTTTT
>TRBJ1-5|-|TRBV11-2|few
CASSLGGAKPQHF
TGTGCCAGCAGCTTAGGAGGGGCGAAGCCCCAGCATTTT
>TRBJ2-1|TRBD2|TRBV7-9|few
CASSFVAGGPASEQFF
TGTGCCAGCAGCTTCGTTGCGGGGGGGCCGGCAAGTGAGCAGTTCTTC
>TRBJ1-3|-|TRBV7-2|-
CASSPVAGNSGNTIYF
TGTGCCAGCAGCCCCGTGGCGGGGAACTCTGGAAACACCATATATTTT
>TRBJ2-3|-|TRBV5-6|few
CASSYRVVSTDTQYF
TGTGCCAGCAGCTACAGGGTTGTGAGCACAGATACGCAGTATTTT